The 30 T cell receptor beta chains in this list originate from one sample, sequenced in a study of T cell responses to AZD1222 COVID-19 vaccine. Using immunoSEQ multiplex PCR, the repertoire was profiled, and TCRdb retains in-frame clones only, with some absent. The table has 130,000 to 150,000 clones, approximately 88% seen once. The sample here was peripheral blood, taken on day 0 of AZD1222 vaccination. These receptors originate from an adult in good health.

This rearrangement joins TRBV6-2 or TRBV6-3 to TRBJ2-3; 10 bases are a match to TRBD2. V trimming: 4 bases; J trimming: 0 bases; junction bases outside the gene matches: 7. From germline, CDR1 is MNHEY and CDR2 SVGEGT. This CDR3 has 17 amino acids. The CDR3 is CASSSLLAGTSTDTQYF. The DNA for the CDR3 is TGTGCCAGCAGTTCCTTACTAGCGGGGACTAGCACAGATACGCAGTATTTT.

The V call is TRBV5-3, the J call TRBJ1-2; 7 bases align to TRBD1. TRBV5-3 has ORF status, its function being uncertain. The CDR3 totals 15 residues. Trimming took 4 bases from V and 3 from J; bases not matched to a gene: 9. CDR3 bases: TGTGCCAGAAGCGTCTATTTGCAGGGGGACTATGGCTACACCTTC. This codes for CARSVYLQGDYGYTF.

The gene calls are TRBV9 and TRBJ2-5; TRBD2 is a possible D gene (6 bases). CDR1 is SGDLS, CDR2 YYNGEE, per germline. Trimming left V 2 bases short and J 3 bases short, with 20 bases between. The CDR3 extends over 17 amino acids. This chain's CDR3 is CASSVSQRGRLEETQYF. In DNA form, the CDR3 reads TGTGCCAGCAGCGTTTCGCAACGGGGGAGGTTAGAAGAGACCCAGTACTTC.

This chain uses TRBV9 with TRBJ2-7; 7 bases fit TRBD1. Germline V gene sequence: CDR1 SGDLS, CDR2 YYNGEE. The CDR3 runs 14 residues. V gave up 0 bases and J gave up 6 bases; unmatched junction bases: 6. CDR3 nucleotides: TGTGCCAGCAGCGTAGATGTGACAGGGTCCGAGCAGTACTTC. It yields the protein CASSVDVTGSEQYF.

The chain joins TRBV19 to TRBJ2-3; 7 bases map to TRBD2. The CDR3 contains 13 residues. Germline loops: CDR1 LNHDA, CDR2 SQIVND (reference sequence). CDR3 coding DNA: TGTGCTAGTGGTATCGGGAGGACAGATACGCAGTATTTT. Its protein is CASGIGRTDTQYF.

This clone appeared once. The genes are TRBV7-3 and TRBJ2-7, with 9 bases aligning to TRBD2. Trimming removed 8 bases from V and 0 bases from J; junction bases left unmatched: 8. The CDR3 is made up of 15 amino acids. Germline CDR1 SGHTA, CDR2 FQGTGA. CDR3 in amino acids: CASAAGGASSYEQYF. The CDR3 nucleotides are TGTGCCAGCGCAGCGGGAGGTGCTAGCTCCTACGAGCAGTACTTC.

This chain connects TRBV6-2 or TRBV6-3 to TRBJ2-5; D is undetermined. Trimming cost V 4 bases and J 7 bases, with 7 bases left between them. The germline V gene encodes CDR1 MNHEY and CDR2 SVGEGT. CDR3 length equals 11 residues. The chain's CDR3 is CASSSGGTQYF. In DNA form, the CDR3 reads TGTGCCAGCAGTTCTGGCGGGACCCAGTACTTC.

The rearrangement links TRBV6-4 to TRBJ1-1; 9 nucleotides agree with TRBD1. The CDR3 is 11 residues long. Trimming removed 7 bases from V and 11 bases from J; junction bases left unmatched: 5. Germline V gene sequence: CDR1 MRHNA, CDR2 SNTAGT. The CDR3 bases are TGTGCCAGCACTGATGGGACAGGGGCTTTCTTT. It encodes CASTDGTGAFF.

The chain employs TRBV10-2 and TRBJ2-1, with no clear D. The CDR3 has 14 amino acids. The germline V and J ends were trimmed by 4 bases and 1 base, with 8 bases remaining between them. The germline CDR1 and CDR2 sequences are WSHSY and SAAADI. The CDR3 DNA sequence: TGCGCCAGCAGTGTCATTGGGTCCTACAATGAGCAGTTCTTC. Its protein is CASSVIGSYNEQFF.

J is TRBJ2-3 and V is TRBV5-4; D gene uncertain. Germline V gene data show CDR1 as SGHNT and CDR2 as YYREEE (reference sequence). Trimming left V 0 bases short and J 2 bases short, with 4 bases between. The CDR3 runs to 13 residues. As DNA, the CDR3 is TGTGCCAGCAGCTTGGTTACCACAGATACGCAGTATTTT. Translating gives CASSLVTTDTQYF. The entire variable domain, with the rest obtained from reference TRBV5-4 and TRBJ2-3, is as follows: ETGVTQSPTHLIKTRGQQVTLRCSSQSGHNTVSWYQQALGQGPQFIFQYYREEENGRGNFPPRFSGLQFPNYSSELNVNALELDDSALYLCASSLVTTDTQYFGPGTRLTVL.

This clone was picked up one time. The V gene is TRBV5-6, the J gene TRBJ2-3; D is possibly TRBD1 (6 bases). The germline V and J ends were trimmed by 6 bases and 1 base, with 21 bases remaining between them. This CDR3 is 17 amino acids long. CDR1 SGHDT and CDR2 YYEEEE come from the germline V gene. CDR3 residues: CASTASGQFFGTDTQYF. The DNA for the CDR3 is TGTGCCAGCACCGCCTCCGGACAGTTCTTTGGCACAGATACGCAGTATTTT.

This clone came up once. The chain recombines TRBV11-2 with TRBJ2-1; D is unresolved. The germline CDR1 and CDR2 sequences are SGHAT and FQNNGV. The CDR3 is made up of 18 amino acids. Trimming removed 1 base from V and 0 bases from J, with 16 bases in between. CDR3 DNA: TGTGCCAGCAGCTTAGTGGTCAGCACCGTCCGCTCCTACAATGAGCAGTTCTTC. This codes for CASSLVVSTVRSYNEQFF.

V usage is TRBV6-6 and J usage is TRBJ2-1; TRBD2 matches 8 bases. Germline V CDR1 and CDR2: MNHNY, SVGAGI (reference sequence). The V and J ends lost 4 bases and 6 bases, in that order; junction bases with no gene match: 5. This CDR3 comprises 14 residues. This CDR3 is CASSSGGRINEQFF. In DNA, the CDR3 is TGTGCCAGCAGTTCAGGCGGGAGGATCAATGAGCAGTTCTTC.

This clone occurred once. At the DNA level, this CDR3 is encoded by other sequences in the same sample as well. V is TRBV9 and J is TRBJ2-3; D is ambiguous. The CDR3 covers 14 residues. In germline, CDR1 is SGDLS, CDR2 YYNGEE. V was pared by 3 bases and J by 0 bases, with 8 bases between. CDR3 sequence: CASSATTSTDTQYF. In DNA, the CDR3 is TGTGCCAGCAGCGCCACTACTAGCACAGATACGCAGTATTTT.

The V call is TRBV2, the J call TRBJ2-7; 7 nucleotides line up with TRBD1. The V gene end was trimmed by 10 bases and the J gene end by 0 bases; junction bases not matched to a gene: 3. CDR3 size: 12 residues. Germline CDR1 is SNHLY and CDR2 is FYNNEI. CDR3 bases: TGTGCCATAGGGGACAGCTCCTACGAGCAGTACTTC. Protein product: CAIGDSSYEQYF.

CDR3 nucleotide sequence: TGTGCCAGCAGTTACTCGGCTTATGGGACCCAGTACTTC. Translation gives CASSYSAYGTQYF. The chain links TRBV6-5 to TRBJ2-5, with D unresolved. The CDR3 is 13 residues long. V was shortened by 0 bases and J by 7 bases, with 9 bases between the two germline ends. The germline gives CDR1 MNHEY, CDR2 SVGAGI.

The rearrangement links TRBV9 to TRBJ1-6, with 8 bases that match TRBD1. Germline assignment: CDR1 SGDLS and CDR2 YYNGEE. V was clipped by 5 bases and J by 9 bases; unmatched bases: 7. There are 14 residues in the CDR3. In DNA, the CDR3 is TGTGCCAGCAGTGCCTCAGGGGGCGGTTCACCCCTCCACTTT. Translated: CASSASGGGSPLHF.

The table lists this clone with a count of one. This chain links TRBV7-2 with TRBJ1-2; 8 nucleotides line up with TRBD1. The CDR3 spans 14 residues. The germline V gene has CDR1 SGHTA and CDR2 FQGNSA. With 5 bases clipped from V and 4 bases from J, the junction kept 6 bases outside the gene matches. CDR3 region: CASSRGQGSYGYTF. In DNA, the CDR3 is TGTGCCAGCAGCCGCGGACAGGGAAGCTATGGCTACACCTTC.

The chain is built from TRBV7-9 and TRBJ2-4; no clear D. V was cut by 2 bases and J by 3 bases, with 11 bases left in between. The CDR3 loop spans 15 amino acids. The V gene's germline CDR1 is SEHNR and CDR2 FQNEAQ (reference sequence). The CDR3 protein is CASSLSGYGKNIQYF. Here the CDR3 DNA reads TGTGCCAGCAGCTTAAGTGGGTACGGCAAAAACATTCAGTACTTC.

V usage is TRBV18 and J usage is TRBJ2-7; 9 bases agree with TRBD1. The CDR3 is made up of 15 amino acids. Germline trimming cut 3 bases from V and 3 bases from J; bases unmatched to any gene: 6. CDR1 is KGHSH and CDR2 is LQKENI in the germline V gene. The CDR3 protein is CASSPNRDRDYEQYF. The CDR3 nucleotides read TGTGCCAGCTCACCCAACCGGGACAGGGACTACGAGCAGTACTTC.

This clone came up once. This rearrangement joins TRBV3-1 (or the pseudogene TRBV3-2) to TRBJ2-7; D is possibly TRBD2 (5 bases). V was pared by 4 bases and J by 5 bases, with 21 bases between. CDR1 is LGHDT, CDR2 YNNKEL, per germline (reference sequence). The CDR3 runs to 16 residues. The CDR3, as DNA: TGTGCCAGCAGCCTTCAGCGGCGACCCGTTTCCCACGAGCAGTACTTC. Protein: CASSLQRRPVSHEQYF.

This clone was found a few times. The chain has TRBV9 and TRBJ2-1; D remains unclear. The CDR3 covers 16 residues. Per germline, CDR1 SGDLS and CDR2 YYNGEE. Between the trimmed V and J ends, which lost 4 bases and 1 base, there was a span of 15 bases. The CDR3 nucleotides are TGTGCCAGCAGCTATGACTTGAGCAGGTCCTACAATGAGCAGTTCTTC. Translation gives CASSYDLSRSYNEQFF.

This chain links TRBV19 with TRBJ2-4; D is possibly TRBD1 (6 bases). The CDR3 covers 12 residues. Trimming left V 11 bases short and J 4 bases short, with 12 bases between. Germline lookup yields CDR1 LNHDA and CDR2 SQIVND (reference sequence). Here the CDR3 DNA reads TGTGCCTGCCGCGGACAGAAAAACATTCAGTACTTC. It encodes CACRGQKNIQYF.

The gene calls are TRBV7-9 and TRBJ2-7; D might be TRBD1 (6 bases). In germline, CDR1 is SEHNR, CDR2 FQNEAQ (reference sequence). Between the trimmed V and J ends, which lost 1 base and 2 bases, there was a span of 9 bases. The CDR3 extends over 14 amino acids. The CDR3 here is CASSLGQAPYEQYF. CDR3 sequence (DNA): TGTGCCAGCAGCTTAGGACAGGCACCCTACGAGCAGTACTTC.

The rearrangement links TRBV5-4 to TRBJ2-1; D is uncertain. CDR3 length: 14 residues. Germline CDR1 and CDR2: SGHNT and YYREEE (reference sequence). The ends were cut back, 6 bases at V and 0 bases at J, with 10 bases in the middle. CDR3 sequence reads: CASNRKGSYNEQFF. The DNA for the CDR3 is TGTGCCAGCAACAGAAAAGGCTCCTACAATGAGCAGTTCTTC.

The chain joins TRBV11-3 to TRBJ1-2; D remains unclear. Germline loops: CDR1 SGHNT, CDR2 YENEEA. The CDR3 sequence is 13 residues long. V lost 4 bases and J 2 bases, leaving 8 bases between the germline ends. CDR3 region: CASSSPPNYGYTF. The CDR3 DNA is TGTGCCAGCAGCTCCCCACCAAACTATGGCTACACCTTC.

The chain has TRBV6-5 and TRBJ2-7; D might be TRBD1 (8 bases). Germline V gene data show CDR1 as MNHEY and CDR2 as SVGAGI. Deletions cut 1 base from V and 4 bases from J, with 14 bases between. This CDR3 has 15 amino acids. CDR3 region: CASSYLTGEGYEQYF. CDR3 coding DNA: TGTGCCAGCAGTTACTTGACAGGGGAGGGGTACGAGCAGTACTTC.

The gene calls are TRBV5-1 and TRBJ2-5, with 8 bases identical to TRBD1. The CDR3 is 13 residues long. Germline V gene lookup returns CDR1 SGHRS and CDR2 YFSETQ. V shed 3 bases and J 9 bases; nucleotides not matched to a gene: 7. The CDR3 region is CASSSGQGWAQYF. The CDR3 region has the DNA TGCGCCAGCAGCTCCGGACAGGGCTGGGCCCAGTACTTC.

The CDR3 loop reads CASSFRGGRADEQFF. The DNA of the CDR3 is TGTGCCAGCAGCTTTCGCGGTGGGAGGGCGGATGAGCAGTTCTTC. V gene TRBV9 combines with J gene TRBJ2-1, with 7 bases aligning to TRBD2. The CDR3 runs 15 residues. CDR1 is SGDLS and CDR2 is YYNGEE in the germline V gene. V lost 4 bases and J lost 8; bases outside the gene matches: 12.

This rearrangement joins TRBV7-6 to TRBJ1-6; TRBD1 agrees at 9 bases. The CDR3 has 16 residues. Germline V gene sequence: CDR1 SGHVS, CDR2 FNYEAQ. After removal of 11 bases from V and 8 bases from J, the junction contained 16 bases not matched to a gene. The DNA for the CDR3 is TGTGCCTGCTCTCGGGGACAGGGTCGATCGGATTCACCCCTCCACTTT. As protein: CACSRGQGRSDSPLHF.